These 21 T cell receptor beta chains originate from one sample sequenced in a study of CD8+ T cells in alopecia areata. cDNA prepared by RNA extraction and subsequent reverse transcription served as the template for sequencing. Assay used: immunoSEQ multiplex PCR; TCRdb lists only in-frame clones, some missing. The repertoire holds over 200,000 clones, with roughly 57% as singletons. Sequenced here: CD4+ T cells sorted from blood, sampled at week 0. These receptors all come from a human donor with alopecia areata.

V usage is TRBV30 and J usage is TRBJ2-6; D remains unclear. This CDR3 has 15 amino acids. CDR1 and CDR2 (germline): GTSNPN, SVGIG (reference sequence). Trimming took off 2 bases at V and 0 bases at J, with 8 bases between the two ends. The CDR3 sequence is CAWSQTSSGANVLTF. The CDR3 bases are TGTGCCTGGAGTCAAACCAGCTCTGGGGCCAACGTCCTGACTTTC.

V is TRBV29-1 and J is TRBJ1-2, with 9 nucleotides matching TRBD1. Germline V gives CDR1 SQVTM, CDR2 ANQGSEA. V lost 1 base and J lost 5; bases outside the gene matches: 8. CDR3 length: 15 residues. CDR3 in amino acids: CSVEGTGETLYGYTF. CDR3 sequence (DNA): TGCAGCGTTGAAGGGACAGGGGAAACCCTTTATGGCTACACCTTC.

The chain has TRBV2 and TRBJ2-4; no firm D call. The V end lost 6 bases, the J end lost 0 bases, and 3 bases lay between the germline ends. The CDR3 covers 12 residues. CDR1 is SNHLY, CDR2 FYNNEI, per germline. The DNA for the CDR3 is TGTGCCAGCAGCCCAGCCAAAAACATTCAGTACTTC. Translating it yields CASSPAKNIQYF.

V and J are TRBV5-1 and TRBJ1-2; the match to TRBD1 covers 7 bases. The CDR3 covers 13 residues. The trim removed 0 bases at V and 5 bases at J, leaving 1 base unmatched. Per germline, CDR1 SGHRS and CDR2 YFSETQ. The CDR3 coding sequence is TGCGCCAGCAGCTTGGAGGGACAGTATGGCTACACCTTC. This encodes CASSLEGQYGYTF. Using reference TRBV5-1 and TRBJ1-2 for the parts outside the CDR3, the full variable domain is KAGVTQTPRYLIKTRGQQVTLSCSPISGHRSVSWYQQTPGQGLQFLFEYFSETQRNKGNFPGRFSGRQFSNSRSEMNVSTLELGDSALYLCASSLEGQYGYTFGSGTRLTVV.

This chain joins TRBV29-1 and TRBJ1-2; TRBD1 might be the D (6 bases). The CDR3 loop spans 14 amino acids. The germline gives CDR1 SQVTM, CDR2 ANQGSEA. The V end lost 8 bases, the J end lost 0 bases, and 16 bases lay between the germline ends. CDR3 DNA: TGCAGCAGTTACTCAGGGGAAGCTAACTATGGCTACACCTTC. This gives the protein CSSYSGEANYGYTF.

The chain combines TRBV5-1 with TRBJ2-7, with a tentative D call TRBD1 (5 bases). The CDR3 runs to 13 residues. The V gene lost 2 bases and the J gene lost 2 bases, with 8 bases spanning the gap. Germline CDR1 SGHRS, CDR2 YFSETQ. The CDR3, as DNA: TGCGCCAGCAGCTTTCAGGGAACCTACGAGCAGTACTTC. This codes for CASSFQGTYEQYF.

J is TRBJ1-1 and V is TRBV30, with TRBD1 matching 9 bases. The CDR3 totals 13 residues. V was pared by 7 bases and J by 0 bases, with 3 bases of the junction left unmatched. Per germline, CDR1 GTSNPN and CDR2 SVGIG (reference sequence). CDR3 loop: CALQGAVNTEAFF. CDR3 bases: TGTGCCTTACAGGGGGCAGTGAACACTGAAGCTTTCTTT. Full variable domain (outside the CDR3, taken from reference TRBV30 and TRBJ1-1): SQTIHQWPATLVQPVGSPLSLECTVEGTSNPNLYWYRQAAGRGLQLLFYSVGIGQISSEVPQNLSASRPQDRQFILSSKKLLLSDSGFYLCALQGAVNTEAFFGQGTRLTVV.

The chain uses TRBV29-1 and TRBJ1-4, with 8 bases identical to TRBD1. This CDR3 spans 13 amino acids. Germline V gives CDR1 SQVTM, CDR2 ANQGSEA. Germline trimming cut 8 bases from V and 8 bases from J; bases unmatched to any gene: 10. The DNA for the CDR3 is TGCAGCATCCGCCAGGGGGCGGGGGAAAAACTGTTTTTT. Its translation is CSIRQGAGEKLFF.

This clone was seen a handful of times. This chain uses TRBV10-3 with TRBJ2-3, with D hard to call. Trimming took off 0 bases at V and 4 bases at J, with 2 bases between the two ends. This CDR3 spans 12 amino acids. Germline V gene sequence: CDR1 ENHRY, CDR2 SYGVKD. CDR3 bases: TGTGCCATCAGTGAGTCGGCAGATACGCAGTATTTT. Protein product: CAISESADTQYF.

This clone was picked up a small number of times. The rearrangement links TRBV7-6 to TRBJ1-2, with D possibly being TRBD1 (5 bases). The length of the CDR3 is 13 residues. Germline-derived CDR1 and CDR2 are SGHVS and FNYEAQ. Trimming cost V 1 base and J 7 bases, with 10 bases left between them. CDR3 residues: CASSLEGFAGYTF. In nucleotides, the CDR3 is TGTGCCAGCAGCTTAGAGGGGTTCGCTGGCTACACCTTC.

In its sample, this clone was seen once. The CDR3 is CASNRPKPYNEQFF. The DNA of the CDR3 is TGTGCCAGCAACAGGCCAAAACCTTACAATGAGCAGTTCTTC. The chain employs TRBV6-1 and TRBJ2-1; maybe TRBD1 (5 bases). CDR1 and CDR2 (germline): MNHNS, SASEGT. This CDR3 is built from 14 residues. Trimming took off 7 bases at V and 4 bases at J, with 14 bases between the two ends.

This clone was seen a handful of times. The chain recombines TRBV18 with TRBJ2-7, with D perhaps TRBD1 or TRBD2 (5 bases each). Germline lookup yields CDR1 KGHSH and CDR2 LQKENI. The CDR3 is 15 amino acids. The V and J ends lost 2 bases and 0 bases respectively, with 11 bases between them. The DNA for the CDR3 is TGTGCCAGCTCACCAGGGACCTTAAACTCCTACGAGCAGTACTTC. Its translation: CASSPGTLNSYEQYF.

CDR3 in amino acids: CASSVARGGGYTF. The CDR3 nucleotides are TGTGCCAGCAGCGTAGCTCGAGGGGGAGGCTACACCTTC. This chain uses TRBV9 with TRBJ1-2, with D maybe TRBD1 (6 bases). Germline CDR1 reads SGDLS; CDR2 reads YYNGEE. V lost 0 bases, J lost 8 bases, and 11 bases lay in between. The CDR3 consists of 13 residues.

The chain employs TRBV11-1 and TRBJ2-3, with 9 nucleotides matching TRBD2. Germline V CDR1 and CDR2: SGHAT, FQDESV (reference sequence). The CDR3 length is 16 residues. Unmatched junction bases numbered 8, after V lost 5 bases and J lost 2 bases. The CDR3 region has the DNA TGTGCCAGCAGCCCAACTAGCGGGCTATCCACAGATACGCAGTATTTT. Encoded protein: CASSPTSGLSTDTQYF.

The CDR3 loop is CAWNQLGGAAGGYTF. CDR3 in DNA: TGTGCCTGGAATCAACTGGGGGGCGCCGCGGGAGGCTACACCTTC. The chain couples TRBV30 to TRBJ1-2; D is possibly TRBD1 (6 bases). Germline V gene data show CDR1 as GTSNPN and CDR2 as SVGIG (reference sequence). Trimming took 4 bases from V and 8 from J, leaving 23 bases between them. The CDR3 consists of 15 residues.

The count of this clone is one. The chain recombines TRBV29-1 with TRBJ2-2, with 9 positions matching TRBD2. Germline assignment: CDR1 SQVTM and CDR2 ANQGSEA. V was pared by 6 bases and J by 3 bases, with 5 bases of the junction left unmatched. The CDR3 loop spans 14 amino acids. The CDR3 DNA is TGCAGCGTCGCGGGGGGGGCGTACACCGGGGAGCTGTTTTTT. Amino acid sequence: CSVAGGAYTGELFF.

This clone has a handful of counts. CDR3 sequence (DNA): TGTGCCAGTAGCAACACGCGGGACACTGAAGCTTTCTTT. Protein: CASSNTRDTEAFF. The chain links TRBV19 to TRBJ1-1; D remains unclear. The germline CDR1 and CDR2 sequences are LNHDA and SQIVND (reference sequence). This CDR3 spans 13 amino acids. Trimming took 6 bases from V and 3 from J, leaving 11 bases between them.

This chain links TRBV4-1 with TRBJ2-7, with 9 nucleotides matching TRBD2. This CDR3 region has 16 residues. Unmatched junction bases numbered 7, after V lost 2 bases and J lost 2 bases. Germline assignment: CDR1 MGHRA and CDR2 YSYEKL. CDR3 sequence (DNA): TGCGCCAGCAGCCAACAAAGCGGGGGGCCCGCCTACGAGCAGTACTTC. Translated, it gives CASSQQSGGPAYEQYF.

V usage is TRBV9 and J usage is TRBJ1-2; tentatively, D is TRBD1 (5 bases). Trimming took off 4 bases at V and 4 bases at J, with 20 bases between the two ends. The CDR3 length is 16 residues. Looked up from germline, CDR1 is SGDLS and CDR2 is YYNGEE. CDR3: CASSPRGTDVVYGYTF. The CDR3 region has the DNA TGTGCCAGCAGCCCGAGAGGGACGGATGTAGTCTATGGCTACACCTTC.

The sample holds a few counts of this clone. The genes are TRBV9 and TRBJ2-1, with TRBD2 matching 14 bases. CDR1 SGDLS and CDR2 YYNGEE come from the germline V gene. This CDR3 contains 16 residues. Trimming at V came to 4 bases and at J to 9 bases, leaving 9 bases not matched to a gene. The CDR3 reads CASSPLGTSGRSEQFF. The DNA for the CDR3 is TGTGCCAGCAGCCCCCTCGGGACTAGCGGGAGAAGTGAGCAGTTCTTC.

The genes are TRBV27 and TRBJ2-5; TRBD1 matches at 8 bases. CDR3 length: 13 residues. V dropped 7 bases and J dropped 2; count of bases not matched to a gene: 3. Germline CDR1 and CDR2: MNHEY and SMNVEV (reference sequence). In nucleotides, the CDR3 is TGTGCCAGCAAGCGACAGGGGCAAGAGACCCAGTACTTC. It is translated as CASKRQGQETQYF.